This TCR beta chain was recorded in a study of T cell responses to AZD1222 COVID-19 vaccine. Turning to the study itself: Timing groups of about 4 and about 12 weeks for second doses were pooled.

General study findings and limits: Unmutated regions of variants are reportedly targeted by nearly half of spike-specific TCRs. Donor demographics were predominantly white British with a female majority; clonal diversity may be underestimated.

On this clone itself: Its antigen is unidentified.

Produced via immunoSEQ multiplex PCR; TCRdb's table is partial and in-frame only. The table lists 80,000 to 100,000 clones, around 90% of them singletons. The input for sequencing was peripheral blood, taken on day 0 of AZD1222 vaccination. The receptor comes from an adult in good health.

Here the CDR3 reads CASSPPGQSLTGELFF. CDR3 nucleotides: TGTGCCAGCAGCCCTCCGGGACAAAGCTTAACCGGGGAGCTGTTTTTT. J is TRBJ2-2 and V is TRBV3-1 (or the pseudogene TRBV3-2); maybe TRBD1 (6 bases). The CDR3 consists of 16 residues. The germline V gene has CDR1 LGHDT and CDR2 YNNKEL (reference sequence). With 4 bases removed from V and 5 bases from J, the gap between germline ends came to 17 bases.